This TCR beta chain is drawn from a study of blood T cell repertoires in COVID-19. About the research overall: Sites across the United States, Italy and Spain contributed samples from acute and convalescent COVID-19.

In the study's own analysis: The authors estimated nucleated cell counts from reference gene primer amplification. Measured with immunoSEQ multiplex PCR; TCRdb has only the in-frame clones, and not every one. The V and J calls and clone size were taken over from that table, and D and trimming were inferred from the DNA. The sample includes some 120,000 clones, around 83% of them seen just once. The CDR3 sequence is 15 residues long. The germline CDR1 and CDR2 sequences are MNHEY and SMNVEV (reference sequence). Germline trimming cut 4 bases from V and 7 bases from J; bases unmatched to any gene: 7. Source material: peripheral blood. This TCR came from a woman aged 45-60 years with acute or convalescent COVID-19. The rearrangement uses TRBV27 and TRBJ1-4; 9 bases align to TRBD1. The chain's CDR3 is CASSSLGTGSEKLFF. The CDR3 bases are TGTGCCAGCAGTTCCCTCGGGACAGGGAGTGAAAAACTGTTTTTT.